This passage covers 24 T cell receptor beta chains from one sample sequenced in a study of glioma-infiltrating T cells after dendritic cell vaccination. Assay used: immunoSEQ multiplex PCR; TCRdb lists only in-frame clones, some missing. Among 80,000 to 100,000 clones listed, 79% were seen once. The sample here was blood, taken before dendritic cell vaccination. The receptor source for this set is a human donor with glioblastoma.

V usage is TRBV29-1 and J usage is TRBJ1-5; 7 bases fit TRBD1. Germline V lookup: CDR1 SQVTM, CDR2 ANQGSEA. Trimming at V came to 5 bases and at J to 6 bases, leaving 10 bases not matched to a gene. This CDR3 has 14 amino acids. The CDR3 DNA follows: TGCAGCGTTAGGGGGCTTGGAACCGGTCAGCCCCAGCATTTT. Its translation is CSVRGLGTGQPQHF.

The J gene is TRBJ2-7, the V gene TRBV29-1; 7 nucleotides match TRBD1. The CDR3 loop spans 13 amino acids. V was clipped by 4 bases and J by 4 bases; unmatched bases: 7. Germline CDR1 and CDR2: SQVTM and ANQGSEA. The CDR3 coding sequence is TGCAGCGTTGGCCTGGGACAGAGTTACGAGCAGTACTTC. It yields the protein CSVGLGQSYEQYF.

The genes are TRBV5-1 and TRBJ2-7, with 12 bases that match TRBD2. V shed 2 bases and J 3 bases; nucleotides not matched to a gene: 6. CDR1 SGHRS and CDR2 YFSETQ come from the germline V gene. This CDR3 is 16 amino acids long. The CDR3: CASSFLPSGRVYEQYF. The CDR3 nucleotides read TGCGCCAGCAGCTTTCTCCCTAGCGGGAGGGTCTACGAGCAGTACTTC.

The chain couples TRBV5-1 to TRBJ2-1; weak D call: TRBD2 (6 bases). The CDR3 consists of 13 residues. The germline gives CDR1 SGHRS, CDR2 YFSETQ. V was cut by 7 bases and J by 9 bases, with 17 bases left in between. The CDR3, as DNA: TGCGCCAGCGGACTGATTCAGGGAGGTGAGCAGTTCTTC. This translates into CASGLIQGGEQFF.

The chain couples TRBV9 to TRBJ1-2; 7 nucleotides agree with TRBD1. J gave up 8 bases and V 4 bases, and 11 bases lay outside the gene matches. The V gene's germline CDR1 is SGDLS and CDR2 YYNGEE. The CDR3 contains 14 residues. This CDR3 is CASSTTRGTDGYTF. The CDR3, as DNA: TGTGCCAGCAGCACCACCAGGGGGACGGACGGCTACACCTTC.

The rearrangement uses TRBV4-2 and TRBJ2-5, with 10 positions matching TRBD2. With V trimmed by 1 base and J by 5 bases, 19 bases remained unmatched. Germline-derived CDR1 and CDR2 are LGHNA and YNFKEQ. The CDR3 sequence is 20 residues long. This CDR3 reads CASSQGFLAGAQGEGETQYF. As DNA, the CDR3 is TGTGCCAGCAGCCAAGGGTTTCTAGCGGGGGCGCAAGGCGAGGGGGAGACCCAGTACTTC.

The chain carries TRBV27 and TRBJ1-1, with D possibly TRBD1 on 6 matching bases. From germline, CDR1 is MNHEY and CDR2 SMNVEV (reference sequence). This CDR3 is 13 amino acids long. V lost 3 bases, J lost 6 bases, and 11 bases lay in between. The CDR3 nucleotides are TGTGCCAGCAGTTTTTCAGGGGCGTCTGAAGCTTTCTTT. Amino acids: CASSFSGASEAFF.

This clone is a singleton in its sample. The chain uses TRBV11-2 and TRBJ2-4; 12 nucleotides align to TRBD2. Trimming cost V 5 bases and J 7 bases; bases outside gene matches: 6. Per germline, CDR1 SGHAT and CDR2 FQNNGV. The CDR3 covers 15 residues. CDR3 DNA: TGTGCCAGCAGCATGACTAGCGGGAGTCCCAACATTCAGTACTTC. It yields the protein CASSMTSGSPNIQYF.

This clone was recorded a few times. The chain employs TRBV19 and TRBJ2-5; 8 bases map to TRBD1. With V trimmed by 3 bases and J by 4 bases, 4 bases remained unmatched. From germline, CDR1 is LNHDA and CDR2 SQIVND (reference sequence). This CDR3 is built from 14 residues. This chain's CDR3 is CASSMLDRAETQYF. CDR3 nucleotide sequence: TGTGCCAGTAGTATGTTGGACAGGGCAGAGACCCAGTACTTC. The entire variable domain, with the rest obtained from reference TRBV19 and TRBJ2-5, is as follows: DGGITQSPKYLFRKEGQNVTLSCEQNLNHDAMYWYRQDPGQGLRLIYYSQIVNDFQKGDIAEGYSVSREKKESFPLTVTSAQKNPTAFYLCASSMLDRAETQYFGPGTRLLVL.

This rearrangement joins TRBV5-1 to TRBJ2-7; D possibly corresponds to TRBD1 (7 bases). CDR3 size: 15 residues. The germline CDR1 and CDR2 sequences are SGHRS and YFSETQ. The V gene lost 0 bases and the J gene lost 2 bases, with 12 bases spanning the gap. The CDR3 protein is CASSLVSGGTYEQYF. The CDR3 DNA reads TGCGCCAGCAGCTTGGTATCAGGGGGGACCTACGAGCAGTACTTC.

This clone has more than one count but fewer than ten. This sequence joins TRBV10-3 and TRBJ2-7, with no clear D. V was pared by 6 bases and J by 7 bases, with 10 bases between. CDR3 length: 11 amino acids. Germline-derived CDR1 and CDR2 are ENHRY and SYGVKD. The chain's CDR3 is CAISTLAEQYF. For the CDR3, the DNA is TGTGCCATCAGCACCCTCGCGGAGCAGTACTTC.

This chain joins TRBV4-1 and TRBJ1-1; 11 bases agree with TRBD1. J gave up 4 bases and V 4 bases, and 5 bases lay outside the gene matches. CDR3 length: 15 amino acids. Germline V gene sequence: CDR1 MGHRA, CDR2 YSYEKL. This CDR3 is CASSRAGTGGTEAFF. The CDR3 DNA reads TGCGCCAGCAGCCGCGCCGGGACAGGGGGCACTGAAGCTTTCTTT.

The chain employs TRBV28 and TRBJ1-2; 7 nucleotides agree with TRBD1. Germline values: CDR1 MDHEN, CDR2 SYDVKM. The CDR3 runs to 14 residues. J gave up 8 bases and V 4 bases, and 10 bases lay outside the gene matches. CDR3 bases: TGTGCCAGCAGTTATAGGGGGCGTTACGACGGCTACACCTTC. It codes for CASSYRGRYDGYTF.

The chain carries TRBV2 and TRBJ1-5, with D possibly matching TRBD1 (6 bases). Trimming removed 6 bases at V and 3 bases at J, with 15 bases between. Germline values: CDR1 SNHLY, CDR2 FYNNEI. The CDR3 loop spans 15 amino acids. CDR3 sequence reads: CASSALGGANQPQHF. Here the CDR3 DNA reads TGTGCCAGCAGCGCCCTAGGGGGGGCCAATCAGCCCCAGCATTTT.

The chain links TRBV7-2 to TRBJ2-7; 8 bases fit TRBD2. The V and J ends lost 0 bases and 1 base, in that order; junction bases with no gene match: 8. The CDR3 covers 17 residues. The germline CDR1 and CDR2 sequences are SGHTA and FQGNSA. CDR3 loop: CASSLAVTGGGSYEQYF. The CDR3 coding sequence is TGTGCCAGCAGCTTAGCGGTAACGGGAGGGGGTTCCTACGAGCAGTACTTC.

The CDR3 DNA reads as TGTGCCAGCAGTTTCGTAGCGGGTTTCACAGATACGCAGTATTTT. Translated: CASSFVAGFTDTQYF. This rearrangement joins TRBV27 to TRBJ2-3; 7 bases are a match to TRBD2. Germline CDR1 is MNHEY and CDR2 is SMNVEV (reference sequence). The CDR3 consists of 15 residues. V shed 3 bases, J shed 2 bases, and the junction held 5 bases outside the gene matches.

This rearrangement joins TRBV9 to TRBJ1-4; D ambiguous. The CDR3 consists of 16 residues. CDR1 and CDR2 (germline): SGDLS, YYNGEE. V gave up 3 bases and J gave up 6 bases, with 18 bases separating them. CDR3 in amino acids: CASSASGPGGYEKLFF. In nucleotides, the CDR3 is TGTGCCAGCAGCGCCTCTGGACCCGGAGGGTATGAAAAACTGTTTTTT.

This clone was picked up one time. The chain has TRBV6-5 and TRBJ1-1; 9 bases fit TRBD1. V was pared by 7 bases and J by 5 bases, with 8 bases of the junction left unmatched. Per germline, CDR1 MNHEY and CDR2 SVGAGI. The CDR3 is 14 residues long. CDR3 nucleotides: TGTGCCAGCACTCCACAGGGGGCTGGGACTGAAGCTTTCTTT. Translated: CASTPQGAGTEAFF.

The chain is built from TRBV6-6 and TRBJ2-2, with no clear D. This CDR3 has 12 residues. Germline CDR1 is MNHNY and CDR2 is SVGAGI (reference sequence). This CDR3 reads CDSQIHAGELFF. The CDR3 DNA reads TGTGACTCACAGATCCACGCCGGGGAGCTGTTTTTT.

CDR3 nucleotides: TGTGCCAGCGGAAAGAGGGGACGCGCGGGGACTGAAGCTTTCTTT. Translation gives CASGKRGRAGTEAFF. This sequence joins TRBV28 and TRBJ1-1, with D possibly matching TRBD1 (5 bases). CDR1 MDHEN and CDR2 SYDVKM come from the germline V gene. V was pared by 8 bases and J by 5 bases, with 21 bases between. This CDR3 comprises 15 residues.

Written as DNA, the CDR3 is TGTGCCAGCAGCTTAGTCGTAGCGGGGGGAGATACGCAGTATTTT. Translation: CASSLVVAGGDTQYF. J is TRBJ2-3 and V is TRBV7-6; 10 bases line up with TRBD2. The CDR3 loop spans 15 amino acids. The J segment lost 5 bases and the V segment lost 1 base, leaving 3 bases of the junction unmatched. CDR1 and CDR2 from the germline V gene are SGHVS and FNYEAQ.

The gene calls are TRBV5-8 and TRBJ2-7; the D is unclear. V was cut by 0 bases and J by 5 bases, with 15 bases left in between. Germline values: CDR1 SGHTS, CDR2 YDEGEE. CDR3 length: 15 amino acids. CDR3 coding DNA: TGTGCCAGCAGCTTGGGCCCGAGCCTCTTCGACGAGCAGTACTTC. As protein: CASSLGPSLFDEQYF.

The CDR3 coding sequence is TGTGCCAGCAGTGCCCCATCCAGGGGGCGACCGTCCAATGAGCAGTTCTTC. Amino acids: CASSAPSRGRPSNEQFF. The gene calls are TRBV6-1 and TRBJ2-1; 8 bases line up with TRBD1. Unmatched junction bases numbered 14, after V lost 4 bases and J lost 6 bases. CDR1 is MNHNS, CDR2 SASEGT, per germline. This CDR3 is 17 amino acids long.

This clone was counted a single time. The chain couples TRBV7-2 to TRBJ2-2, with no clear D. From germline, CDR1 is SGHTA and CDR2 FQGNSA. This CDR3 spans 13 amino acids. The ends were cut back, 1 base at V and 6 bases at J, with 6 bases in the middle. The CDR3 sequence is CASSLVVAGELFF. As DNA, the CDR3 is TGTGCCAGCAGCTTAGTTGTCGCCGGGGAGCTGTTTTTT.